This T cell receptor beta chain appears in the sequencing data of a study of blood T cells in healthy people across ages. The authors drew around 9.3 milliliters of peripheral blood from each donor. For the second PCR, which ran for about 6 to 11 cycles, a sample-barcoded 5' primer and a J-beta primer mix were used. Via MiXCR, TCRdb re-called the 5' RACE reads, giving one row per CDR3 protein. The sample carries some 760,000 distinct CDR3 sequences, around a quarter recorded once. Germline-derived CDR1 and CDR2 are MDHEN and SYDVKM. The CDR3 spans 14 residues. These records were also assigned to another study, of T cells of mothers and their children.

The sample taken for sequencing was blood. The chain combines TRBV28 with TRBJ2-1, with TRBD1 matching 8 bases. The J call may be incorrect, as the DNA end agrees better with TRBJ2-5. The TCR originated in a boy aged 10-17 years in good health. The CDR3 bases are TGTGCCACCAAGATTCAGGGGGCGCCGGAGACCCAGTACTTC. Translating gives CATKIQGAPETQYF.